The rows below give T cell receptor beta chains drawn from one sample of a study of blood T cell repertoires in COVID-19. The table came from immunoSEQ multiplex PCR; TCRdb's copy has only in-frame clones and leaves some out. The profile shows roughly 77,000 clones, about nine tenths of them singletons. Sequencing used peripheral blood. The receptors here all came from an elderly woman with active COVID-19. CDR3s include the opening cysteine and the closing phenylalanine or tryptophan. A D gene is named only where the DNA matches it firmly. Rows give clone size only sometimes, using once, few, many, or a class for an expanded clone.

15	TRBV28	TRBD1	-	TRBJ1-5	TGTGCCAGCAGTTACACAGGGGGGGTTTATCAGCCCCAGCATTTT	CASSYTGGVYQPQHF
16	TRBV6-2/TRBV6-3	-	once	TRBJ2-1	TGTGCCAGCAGCCCCGACAGGCGCCCCTCCTACAATGAGCAGTTCTTC	CASSPDRRPSYNEQFF
19	TRBV4-2	-	once	TRBJ2-2	TGTGCCAGCAGCCAAGATCGAGTTCAGGGGTCTTGGAACACCGGGGAGCTGTTTTTT	CASSQDRVQGSWNTGELFF
16	TRBV4-1	-	-	TRBJ1-2	TGCGCCAGCAGCCACCTAACCCCCCCAGGGGACTATGGCTACACCTTC	CASSHLTPPGDYGYTF
14	TRBV19	TRBD1	once	TRBJ1-2	TGTGCCAGTAGAACTGGGACAGCCTCCTATGGCTACACCTTC	CASRTGTASYGYTF
14	TRBV20-1	TRBD1	-	TRBJ2-2	TGCAGTGCTAGTGGGGACAGGGGTGGCGGGGAGCTGTTTTTT	CSASGDRGGGELFF
14	TRBV27	-	-	TRBJ2-3	TGTGCCAGCAGTTTCCGCGGGAGCACAGATACGCAGTATTTT	CASSFRGSTDTQYF
16	TRBV5-4	-	-	TRBJ2-1	TGTGCCAGCAGCTTGGAGCGGGCCCTGCTTTACAATGAGCAGTTCTTC	CASSLERALLYNEQFF
13	TRBV18	-	-	TRBJ2-5	TGTGCCAGCTCACCCGGAGGAGGAGAGACCCAGTACTTC	CASSPGGGETQYF
17	TRBV5-6	TRBD2	-	TRBJ2-3	TGTGCCAGCAGTGTTAGACTAGCGGGCCGTATGACGGATACGCAGTATTTT	CASSVRLAGRMTDTQYF
17	TRBV24-1	TRBD2	-	TRBJ2-1	TGTGCCACCAGTGATCCGACTAGCGGGGTTACCCACAATGAGCAGTTCTTC	CATSDPTSGVTHNEQFF
11	TRBV6-5	-	-	TRBJ1-2	TGTGCCAGCAGTACCGGTTATGGCTACACCTTC	CASSTGYGYTF
13	TRBV2	-	-	TRBJ1-1	TGTGCCAGCTACAGGGACCAGAACACTGAAGCTTTCTTT	CASYRDQNTEAFF
16	TRBV4-1	TRBD1	once	TRBJ2-6	TGCGCCAGCAGCGGCCAGGGGGCAGGTGGGGCCAACGTCCTGACTTTC	CASSGQGAGGANVLTF
9	TRBV7-9	-	-	TRBJ1-1	TGTGCCAGCACACAACAGATCATCTTT	CASTQQIIF
15	TRBV19	TRBD1	-	TRBJ1-5	TGTGCCAGTAGTCCCCCGGGACAGGGTTTCCAGCCCCAGCATTTT	CASSPPGQGFQPQHF
16	TRBV7-3	TRBD1	-	TRBJ2-1	TGTGCCAGCAGCTTAACGAGGGACAGGGGCTACAATGAGCAGTTCTTC	CASSLTRDRGYNEQFF
18	TRBV11-2	-	-	TRBJ2-5	TGTGCCAGCAGCTCCACCAATGGGGGGGCCCACAAGAGGGAGACCCAGTACTTC	CASSSTNGGAHKRETQYF
16	TRBV29-1	TRBD2	-	TRBJ2-2	TGCAGCGTTGAAGATTCGACTAGCAAAAACACCGGGGAGCTGTTTTTT	CSVEDSTSKNTGELFF
14	TRBV5-1	TRBD2	-	TRBJ2-7	TGCGCCAGCAGCTTTAGCGGGAGCTCCTACGAGCAGTACTTC	CASSFSGSSYEQYF
15	TRBV2	TRBD2	-	TRBJ2-2	TGTGCCAGCAGAATCGGGACTAGAGACACCGGGGAGCTGTTTTTT	CASRIGTRDTGELFF
14	TRBV18	-	-	TRBJ2-7	TGTGCCAGCTCCCCAGCCGGACTGACCTACGAGCAGTACTTC	CASSPAGLTYEQYF
13	TRBV28	-	-	TRBJ2-7	TGTGCCAGCAGAACTACGGCAGACTACGAGCAGTACTTC	CASRTTADYEQYF
14	TRBV3-1/TRBV3-2	TRBD1	-	TRBJ1-3	TGTGCCAGCAGCTACAGGGGGCGAAGAAACACCATATATTTT	CASSYRGRRNTIYF
17	TRBV28	TRBD2	-	TRBJ2-5	TGTGCCAGCAGGACTAGCGGGAGGAAGGTGGGTCAGGAGACCCAGTACTTC	CASRTSGRKVGQETQYF
19	TRBV5-6	TRBD2	-	TRBJ2-7	TGTGCCAGCAGCTCAATGATATCAGAGGGACTAGCGTATTACTACGAGCAGTACTTC	CASSSMISEGLAYYYEQYF
16	TRBV4-2	-	-	TRBJ2-6	TGTGCCAGCAGCCAAAGAACACACTCTGGGGCCAACGTCCTGACTTTC	CASSQRTHSGANVLTF
16	TRBV7-6	TRBD2	-	TRBJ2-2	TGTGCCAGCAGCACGGGCAGGGAGGGGATCACCGGGGAGCTGTTTTTT	CASSTGREGITGELFF
14	TRBV28	-	-	TRBJ2-3	TGTGCCAGCAGAAGACAGTTTGGGACAGATACGCAGTATTTT	CASRRQFGTDTQYF
14	TRBV5-4	-	-	TRBJ2-5	TGTGCCAGCAGCTTGAGGGCAGGGGGGGAGACCCAGTACTTC	CASSLRAGGETQYF
16	TRBV19	TRBD2	-	TRBJ2-7	TGTGCCAGTAATCATGGGCTAGCGGGAGAGGTATGCGAGCAGTACTTC	CASNHGLAGEVCEQYF
11	TRBV6-1	-	-	TRBJ2-1	TGTGCCACCAGGGAAGGGCATGAGCAGTTCTTC	CATREGHEQFF
14	TRBV9	TRBD1	-	TRBJ1-2	TGTGCCAGCAGCGTAGGGGGACAGGGGAGTGGCTACACCTTC	CASSVGGQGSGYTF
15	TRBV20-1	-	-	TRBJ2-6	TGCAGTGCTAGTAGGAGTCATTCGGGGGCCAACGTCCTGACTTTC	CSASRSHSGANVLTF
11	TRBV20-1	-	-	TRBJ2-1	TGCAGTGGGTTACTAGGCAATGAGCAGTTCTTC	CSGLLGNEQFF
15	TRBV7-9	TRBD1	-	TRBJ1-4	TGTGCCAGCGGGGATCCCGGGACAGCGAATGAAAAACTGTTTTTT	CASGDPGTANEKLFF
14	TRBV9	TRBD1	once	TRBJ1-1	TGTGCCAGCAGCGGAGGGAGAAACCGGGACAGGGCTTTCTTT	CASSGGRNRDRAFF
19	TRBV7-2	TRBD2	-	TRBJ2-3	TGTGCCAGCAGCTTTTGGGGCCGGACTAGCGGGGGGATGACAGATACGCAGTATTTT	CASSFWGRTSGGMTDTQYF
14	TRBV3-1/TRBV3-2	TRBD2	-	TRBJ2-3	TGTGCCAGCAGCCAGGGCGGGAGGACAGATACGCAGTATTTT	CASSQGGRTDTQYF
17	TRBV9	TRBD2	-	TRBJ2-1	TGTGCCAGCAGCGTAGGGTGGACTAGCGGGCTCTACAATGAGCAGTTCTTC	CASSVGWTSGLYNEQFF
15	TRBV29-1	-	-	TRBJ1-1	TGCAGCGTCGCCCCTCCCGGGTCTAGGGGCACTGAAGCTTTCTTT	CSVAPPGSRGTEAFF
16	TRBV7-3	TRBD1	-	TRBJ2-7	TGTGCCAGCAGCTTAACAGGGGGCCCCCAAGCCTACGAGCAGTACTTC	CASSLTGGPQAYEQYF
14	TRBV19	TRBD1	-	TRBJ2-5	TGTGCCACCACCTCCGGGACAGGGGCCGGGGTGAGGTACTTC	CATTSGTGAGVRYF
12	TRBV24-1	TRBD1	-	TRBJ1-2	TGTGCCACCAGAGACAGGGGGCATGGCTACACCTTC	CATRDRGHGYTF
13	TRBV5-1	TRBD1	-	TRBJ2-7	TGCGCCAGCAGCCCCAGGGGGCTCTACGAGCAGTACTTC	CASSPRGLYEQYF
16	TRBV4-2	TRBD2	once	TRBJ2-1	TGTGCCAGCAGCCAAGCTGGGCGGGAGGGCCGGGGGGGGCAGTTCTTC	CASSQAGREGRGGQFF
14	TRBV28	-	few	TRBJ1-4	TGTGCCAGCAGTCTTTCCTTTCAGGTGGAAAAACTGTTTTTT	CASSLSFQVEKLFF
15	TRBV7-9	-	few	TRBJ2-7	TGTGCCAGCAGCTCCCGCGGGGCGCAAGGGTACGAGCAGTACTTC	CASSSRGAQGYEQYF
13	TRBV6-6	-	-	TRBJ2-1	TGTGCCAGCAGTTACTCACGGGACAATGAGCAGTTCTTC	CASSYSRDNEQFF
14	TRBV27	-	-	TRBJ2-6	TGTGCCAGCAGTTCTTACTCCGGGGCCAACGTCCTGACTTTC	CASSSYSGANVLTF
15	TRBV4-1	-	-	TRBJ2-7	TGCGCCAGCAGCCCCGTTGGGGGGTTGGGCTCCAAGCAGTACTTC	CASSPVGGLGSKQYF
14	TRBV15	TRBD1	-	TRBJ2-1	TGTGCCACCAGCAGGGGGACAGGGGGTAATGAGCAGTTCTTC	CATSRGTGGNEQFF
21	TRBV14	-	-	TRBJ2-1	TGTGCCAGCAGCCAAGGCGAAATAGTAGGGACACCAATAATCCCGAGCAATGAGCAGTTCTTC	CASSQGEIVGTPIIPSNEQFF